The 6 T cell receptor beta chains given below trace back to one sample, sequenced in a study of OX40 agonist ivuxolimab in advanced cancers. TCRdb's table, derived via immunoSEQ multiplex PCR, lists solely in-frame clones and lacks some. The table shows around 53,000 clones, with around nine tenths occurring only once. The sequencing used CD4+ or CD8+ T cells sorted from blood, collected in a trial of the OX40 agonist ivuxolimab. The source is an adult with an advanced solid tumor such as melanoma, head and neck, liver or kidney cancer.

This clone was counted a single time. The V gene is TRBV28, the J gene TRBJ2-1; 7 bases agree with TRBD1. The ends lost 5 bases at V and 0 bases at J; junction bases unmatched: 7. Germline V gives CDR1 MDHEN, CDR2 SYDVKM. The CDR3 loop spans 16 amino acids. The CDR3 bases are TGTGCCAGCAGTCAACGGGACAGCAGCTCCTACAATGAGCAGTTCTTC. Protein sequence: CASSQRDSSSYNEQFF.

The chain couples TRBV27 to TRBJ2-6; D is unclear. The CDR3 has 12 amino acids. Germline V gives CDR1 MNHEY, CDR2 SMNVEV (reference sequence). V was cut by 6 bases and J by 2 bases, with 2 bases left in between. The CDR3, as DNA: TGTGCCAGCAGCCCTGGGGCCAACGTCCTGACTTTC. As protein: CASSPGANVLTF.

The chain employs TRBV6-1 and TRBJ1-1, with TRBD1 as a possible D gene (5 bases). V was cut by 2 bases and J by 6 bases, with 10 bases left in between. This CDR3 region has 13 residues. Germline V gives CDR1 MNHNS, CDR2 SASEGT. The CDR3 protein is CASSESGRAEAFF. Written as DNA, the CDR3 is TGTGCCAGCAGTGAATCGGGGCGGGCTGAAGCTTTCTTT.

This rearrangement joins TRBV25-1 to TRBJ2-3; 8 positions match TRBD2. With V trimmed by 11 bases and J by 6 bases, 10 bases remained unmatched. The germline V gene encodes CDR1 MGHDK and CDR2 SYGVNS. The CDR3 length is 13 residues. CDR3 DNA sequence: TGTGCCGTTGAGGGGCGCGGGAGGGATACGCAGTATTTT. This gives the protein CAVEGRGRDTQYF. The full variable domain, completed using reference TRBV25-1 and TRBJ2-3, is EADIYQTPRYLVIGTGKKITLECSQTMGHDKMYWYQQDPGMELHLIHYSYGVNSTEKGDLSSESTVSRIRTEHFPLTLESARPSHTSQYLCAVEGRGRDTQYFGPGTRLTVL.

The CDR3 DNA reads as TGTGCCAGCAGCCCTAGTAGCGGCAGCTCCTACGAGCAGTACTTC. Its translation: CASSPSSGSSYEQYF. V is TRBV11-2 and J is TRBJ2-7, with D possibly matching TRBD2 (6 bases). Per germline, CDR1 SGHAT and CDR2 FQNNGV. CDR3 size: 15 residues. Trimming took off 5 bases at V and 0 bases at J, with 14 bases between the two ends. Supplemented by reference TRBV11-2 and TRBJ2-7, the full variable domain reads EAGVAQSPRYKIIEKRQSVAFWCNPISGHATLYWYQQILGQGPKLLIQFQNNGVVDDSQLPKDRFSAERLKGVDSTLKIQPAKLEDSAVYLCASSPSSGSSYEQYFGPGTRLTVT.

The chain uses TRBV5-5 and TRBJ2-7; 7 bases map to TRBD2. Trimming cost V 7 bases and J 0 bases; bases outside gene matches: 7. Looked up from germline, CDR1 is SGHKS and CDR2 is YYEKEE (reference sequence). The CDR3 runs to 14 residues. DNA of the CDR3: TGTGCCAGCCACCGGGAGGCTAGCTCCTACGAGCAGTACTTC. This translates into CASHREASSYEQYF. The complete variable domain, with remaining parts taken from reference TRBV5-5 and TRBJ2-7, reads DAGVTQSPTHLIKTRGQQVTLRCSPISGHKSVSWYQQVLGQGPQFIFQYYEKEERGRGNFPDRFSARQFPNYSSELNVNALLLGDSALYLCASHREASSYEQYFGPGTRLTVT.